Given below is one TCR beta chain in context. The data were obtained in a study of T cell changes during pregnancy in multiple sclerosis. Some clones are missing from TCRdb's copy, which holds only in-frame ones; the method was immunoSEQ multiplex PCR. This table holds tens of thousands of clones, 90% to 95% found once. V was shortened by 2 bases and J by 10 bases, with 6 bases between the two germline ends. The CDR3 sequence is 11 residues long. Germline lookup yields CDR1 MNHEY and CDR2 SMNVEV (reference sequence). The receptor comes from a female donor with multiple sclerosis, enrolled in a pregnancy study. This material consisted of CD8+ T cells from peripheral blood mononuclear cells, taken in the first trimester of pregnancy. The chain carries TRBV27 and TRBJ2-1, with D perhaps matching TRBD2 (6 bases). CDR3 nucleotides: TGTGCCAGCAGTTTAGCGGGGGAGCAGTTCTTC. It yields the protein CASSLAGEQFF.